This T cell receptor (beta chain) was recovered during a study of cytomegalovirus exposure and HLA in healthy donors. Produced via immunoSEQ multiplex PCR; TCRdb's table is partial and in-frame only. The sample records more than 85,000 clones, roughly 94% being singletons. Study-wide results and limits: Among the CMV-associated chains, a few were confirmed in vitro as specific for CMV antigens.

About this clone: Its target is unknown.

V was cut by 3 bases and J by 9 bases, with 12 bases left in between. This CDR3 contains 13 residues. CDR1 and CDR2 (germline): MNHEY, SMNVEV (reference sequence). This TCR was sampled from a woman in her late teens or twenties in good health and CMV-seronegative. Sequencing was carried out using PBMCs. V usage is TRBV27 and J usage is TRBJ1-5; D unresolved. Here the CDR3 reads CASSLTVRGPQHF. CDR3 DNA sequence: TGTGCCAGCAGTTTGACTGTCCGGGGGCCCCAGCATTTT.